The 13 T cell receptor beta chains below were found in one sample sequenced in a study of diagnostic markers for celiac disease. TCRdb reprocessed the reads, keeping one entry per CDR3 protein, no DNA. The sample's table shows thousands of distinct CDR3 sequences. Sequenced input: either unsorted cells or a sorted T cell fraction (not recorded which). These TCRs come from a human donor. This table probably holds off-target reads from a library built for another chain.

V gene TRBV5-8 combines with J gene TRBJ1-1; the D call from TCRdb, TRBD1, cannot be confirmed without DNA. Germline CDR1 reads SGHTS; CDR2 reads YDEGEE. The CDR3 has 15 residues. CDR3 amino acids: CASSRGTNEDTEAFF.

V and J are TRBV5-1 and TRBJ1-4. Germline loops: CDR1 SGHRS, CDR2 YFSETQ. CDR3 length: 16 residues. Here the CDR3 reads CASSLNVASANEKLFF.

Frequency places this clonotype as medium-sized. The CDR3 loop is CAAIDSGTGELFF. The chain is built from TRBV6-6 and TRBJ2-2; TCRdb designates TRBD2, a call that cannot be tested without DNA. Germline CDR1 MNHNY, CDR2 SVGAGI (reference sequence). The CDR3 is 13 residues long.

By frequency, this clonotype is medium-sized. The chain couples TRBV7-2 to TRBJ1-5. CDR3 length equals 13 residues. Germline V gene data show CDR1 as SGHTA and CDR2 as FQGNSA. CDR3 sequence reads: CASSLRGNQPQHF.

By frequency, this clonotype is medium-sized. The chain is built from TRBV19 and TRBJ2-7; TCRdb indicates TRBD2, and absent DNA this call remains unverified. This CDR3 contains 15 residues. Germline CDR1 is LNHDA and CDR2 is SQIVND (reference sequence). CDR3 loop: CASSIAAGAPYEQYF.

The V and J genes are TRBV9 and TRBJ1-2; TCRdb designates TRBD1, a call that cannot be tested without DNA. CDR3 length: 14 residues. Per the germline V gene, CDR1 is SGDLS and CDR2 is YYNGEE. The CDR3 sequence is CASSVSGQVVGYTF.

V gene TRBV15 combines with J gene TRBJ2-5; without DNA, the TCRdb call of TRBD1 cannot be checked. CDR3 length equals 14 residues. The germline V gene encodes CDR1 LNHNV and CDR2 YYDKDF (reference sequence). CDR3 loop: CATSVRQETETQYF.

The rearrangement uses TRBV7-2 and TRBJ2-3; TCRdb's assignment of TRBD2 cannot be checked, as there is no DNA. This CDR3 has 19 amino acids. In germline, CDR1 is SGHTA, CDR2 FQGNSA. This CDR3 reads CASSRRVLTLFLNTDTQYF.

The CDR3 protein is CSAPGLAGGHGNIQYF. This chain connects TRBV20-1 to TRBJ2-4; as DNA is missing, the TRBD2 call by TCRdb cannot be tested. This CDR3 has 16 amino acids. Germline CDR1 is DFQATT and CDR2 is SNEGSKA (reference sequence).

The CDR3 here is CASSRGAGTNTEAFF. The chain recombines TRBV18 with TRBJ1-1; TCRdb's assignment of TRBD1 cannot be checked, as there is no DNA. Germline V CDR1 and CDR2: KGHSH, LQKENI. This CDR3 has 15 residues. Drawing the rest from reference TRBV18 and TRBJ1-1, the complete variable domain is NAGVMQNPRHLVRRRGQEARLRCSPMKGHSHVYWYRQLPEEGLKFMVYLQKENIIDESGMPKERFSAEFPKEGPSILRIQQVVRGDSAAYFCASSRGAGTNTEAFFGQGTRLTVV.

This clonotype counts as large by frequency. V usage is TRBV20-1 and J usage is TRBJ1-1; TCRdb's D call, TRBD1, is unchecked because there is no DNA. CDR1 is DFQATT, CDR2 SNEGSKA, per germline (reference sequence). This CDR3 is 16 amino acids long. The CDR3: CSARDGRAAPNTEAFF.

This clonotype counts as medium-sized by frequency. This chain links TRBV7-8 with TRBJ2-3. The CDR3 contains 14 residues. In germline, CDR1 is SGHVS, CDR2 FQNEAQ. The CDR3 loop is CASSLGVSRDTQYF.

The V gene is TRBV5-6, the J gene TRBJ1-2. CDR3 length equals 13 residues. Per the germline V gene, CDR1 is SGHDT and CDR2 is YYEEEE. The CDR3 region is CASSLPALVGYTF. Complete variable domain (other parts from reference TRBV5-6 and TRBJ1-2): DAGVTQSPTHLIKTRGQQVTLRCSPKSGHDTVSWYQQALGQGPQFIFQYYEEEERQRGNFPDRFSGHQFPNYSSELNVNALLLGDSALYLCASSLPALVGYTFGSGTRLTVV.